The clone carrying this T cell receptor beta chain was seen only a few times. The antigen remains unidentified. In germline, CDR1 is SGHTA, CDR2 FQGNSA. V shed 5 bases, J shed 5 bases, and the junction held 4 bases outside the gene matches. The CDR3 is 13 amino acids. This sample was included in a study of post-analysis software for immune sequencing data. Study results and caveats: In patients, 4 to 6 TRBV segments were more frequent than in controls, with TRBV5-6, TRBV5-1 and TRBV20-1 among them. In multiple sclerosis, normalized Chao1 diversity was significantly below that of controls.

Researchers reported that TCR beta cDNA libraries carried unique molecular identifiers. With roughly 1 to 11 million T cells as the source, 450,000 to 600,000 cDNA molecules resulted. Each CDR3 protein is one row after TCRdb ran MiXCR on the PCR reads. The table lists about 460,000 distinct CDR3 sequences, roughly 45% of them singletons. The sample comprised blood. This rearrangement joins TRBV7-2 to TRBJ1-1; TRBD1 agrees at 8 bases. The clonotype originates from a girl aged 10 to 17 with multiple sclerosis. This CDR3 is CASSIQGGTEAFF. For the CDR3, the DNA is TGTGCCAGCAGCATACAGGGGGGTACTGAAGCTTTCTTT.